These T cell receptor beta chains were read from a single sample in a study of cytomegalovirus exposure and HLA in healthy donors. Generated by immunoSEQ multiplex PCR, the TCRdb table keeps only in-frame clones and is missing some. Among around 78,000 clones, roughly 83% were seen once, and the ten largest hold 2.4%. The specimen was PBMCs. The receptors were sampled from a woman in her fifties or sixties in good health and CMV-seronegative. CDR3s leave out the opening cysteine and the closing phenylalanine or tryptophan. Each record gives: J gene, V gene, D gene, CDR3 protein. D genes are given only for firm matches.

J gene: TRBJ1-1
V gene: TRBV5-1
D gene: -
CDR3 protein: ASSLRGIGTEAF

J gene: TRBJ2-7
V gene: TRBV5-1
D gene: -
CDR3 protein: ASSPNSVRYEQY

J gene: TRBJ1-1
V gene: TRBV6-6
D gene: -
CDR3 protein: ASSLDSEAF

J gene: TRBJ2-3
V gene: TRBV6-4
D gene: TRBD2
CDR3 protein: ASSDVPGGPTDTQY

J gene: TRBJ1-2
V gene: TRBV5-1
D gene: -
CDR3 protein: ASSLAVNYGYT

J gene: TRBJ1-1
V gene: TRBV5-1
D gene: -
CDR3 protein: ASSHRQLMNTEAF

J gene: TRBJ2-1
V gene: TRBV5-6
D gene: -
CDR3 protein: ASSLARTAAYNEQF

J gene: TRBJ2-1
V gene: TRBV27
D gene: TRBD2
CDR3 protein: ASSLWGGALAYNEQF

J gene: TRBJ1-2
V gene: TRBV10-3
D gene: -
CDR3 protein: AVSTGLGYT

J gene: TRBJ2-4
V gene: TRBV20-1
D gene: -
CDR3 protein: SASFQGIQY

J gene: TRBJ2-7
V gene: TRBV18
D gene: TRBD2
CDR3 protein: ASSPGTTYEQY

J gene: TRBJ1-5
V gene: TRBV6-5
D gene: -
CDR3 protein: ASSEQGSNQPQH

J gene: TRBJ1-2
V gene: TRBV28
D gene: TRBD1
CDR3 protein: ASSYDQPGTGLGYT

J gene: TRBJ1-2
V gene: TRBV6-6
D gene: TRBD1
CDR3 protein: ASRPSGQGKYGYT

J gene: TRBJ2-7
V gene: TRBV2
D gene: -
CDR3 protein: ASIPTSTDEQY

J gene: TRBJ2-7
V gene: TRBV9
D gene: -
CDR3 protein: ASSVALVSYEQY

J gene: TRBJ1-2
V gene: TRBV4-1
D gene: -
CDR3 protein: ASSQDIDIYGYT

J gene: TRBJ1-5
V gene: TRBV5-4
D gene: -
CDR3 protein: ASSLWGSNQPQH

J gene: TRBJ2-5
V gene: TRBV6-5
D gene: -
CDR3 protein: ASSNRDIQETQY

J gene: TRBJ2-3
V gene: TRBV6-1
D gene: -
CDR3 protein: ASSETRSGRDTQY

J gene: TRBJ1-1
V gene: TRBV6-6
D gene: -
CDR3 protein: ASSLSALNTEAF

J gene: TRBJ1-1
V gene: TRBV9
D gene: -
CDR3 protein: ASSPDGTLNTEAF

J gene: TRBJ1-2
V gene: TRBV19
D gene: -
CDR3 protein: ASRSDRSYYGYT

J gene: TRBJ1-2
V gene: TRBV6-1
D gene: TRBD1
CDR3 protein: ASSDRDREGVIYGYT

J gene: TRBJ2-7
V gene: TRBV10-3
D gene: TRBD2
CDR3 protein: AIGSSGTYEQY

J gene: TRBJ1-2
V gene: TRBV6-5
D gene: -
CDR3 protein: ASSSGVGHYGYT

J gene: TRBJ2-1
V gene: TRBV4-3
D gene: TRBD2
CDR3 protein: ASSLISGGEGGTIYNEQF

J gene: TRBJ2-7
V gene: TRBV6-5
D gene: -
CDR3 protein: ASSLRQSSYEQY

J gene: TRBJ2-7
V gene: TRBV5-1
D gene: -
CDR3 protein: ASSLGRDYEQY

J gene: TRBJ2-2
V gene: TRBV10-3
D gene: -
CDR3 protein: ASSGLGANTGELF

J gene: TRBJ2-7
V gene: TRBV11-1
D gene: -
CDR3 protein: ASSLREAGRAYEQY